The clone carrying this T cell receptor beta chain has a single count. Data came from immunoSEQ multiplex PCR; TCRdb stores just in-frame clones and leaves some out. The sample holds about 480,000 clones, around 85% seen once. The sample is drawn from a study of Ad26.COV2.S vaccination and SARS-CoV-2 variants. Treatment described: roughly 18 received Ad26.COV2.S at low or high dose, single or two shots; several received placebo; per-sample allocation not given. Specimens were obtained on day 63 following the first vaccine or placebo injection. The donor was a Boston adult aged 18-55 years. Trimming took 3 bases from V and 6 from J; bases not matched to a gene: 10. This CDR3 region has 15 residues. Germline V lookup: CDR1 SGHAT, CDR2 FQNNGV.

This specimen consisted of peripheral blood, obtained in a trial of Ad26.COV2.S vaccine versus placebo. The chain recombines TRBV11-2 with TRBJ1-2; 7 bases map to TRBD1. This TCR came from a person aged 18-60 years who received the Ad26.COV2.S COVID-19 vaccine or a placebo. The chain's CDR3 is CASSFGQDFTHGYTF. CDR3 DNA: TGTGCCAGCAGCTTTGGACAGGACTTTACTCATGGCTACACCTTC.